This passage covers 19 T cell receptor beta chains from one sample sequenced in a study of T cells after yellow fever vaccination. TCRdb processed the 5' RACE reads anew with MiXCR; each CDR3 protein has one entry. Here the sample spans fewer than 350,000 distinct CDR3 sequences, around 3.6% being singletons. Specimen: PBMCs, collected on the day of the yellow fever booster vaccination. All receptors derive from a man aged 18 to 35 who received the YFV17D yellow fever vaccine.

In regard to this clonotype: Because the CDR3's place on the DNA is in doubt, the DNA is left out and the CDR3 is given as listed by TCRdb. The chain combines TRBV21-1 with TRBJ2-3; the D call of TRBD2 is as the table states it, not checked on the DNA. TRBV21-1 is marked as a pseudogene. From its first to its last residue, the CDR3 has 18 amino acids. The chain's CDR3 is CASSKEGWASGSTDTQYF.

This clonotype was counted only a few times. The gene calls are TRBV7-6 and TRBJ1-1; 7 nucleotides align to TRBD1. Germline assignment: CDR1 SGHVS and CDR2 FNYEAQ. Unmatched junction bases numbered 4, after V lost 5 bases and J lost 4 bases. The CDR3 length is 13 residues. The CDR3 bases are TGTGCCAGCAGCACGAACAGGGGCACTGAAGCTTTCTTT. Its protein product is CASSTNRGTEAFF.

This clonotype was observed at least ten times. V and J are TRBV12-3 or TRBV12-4 and TRBJ2-1; D may be TRBD1 (6 bases). V was pared by 7 bases and J by 6 bases, with 13 bases between. There are 13 residues in the CDR3. This CDR3 is CASTPRGGNEQFF. In DNA, the CDR3 is TGTGCCAGCACTCCCAGGGGTGGCAATGAGCAGTTCTTC.

This chain uses TRBV3-1 with TRBJ1-2; D gene ambiguous. Trimming shortened V by 4 bases and J by 6 bases, and 21 bases separated the two germline ends. The CDR3 spans 16 residues. In germline, CDR1 is LGHDT, CDR2 YNNKEL (reference sequence). CDR3 bases: TGTGCCAGCAGCCCGGAGGGAGGGTACATTTGGGATGGCTACACCTTC. Translated: CASSPEGGYIWDGYTF.

This chain uses TRBV15 with TRBJ2-3; D is uncertain. This CDR3 is 12 amino acids long. The germline gives CDR1 LNHNV, CDR2 YYDKDF (reference sequence). With 10 bases removed from V and 4 bases from J, the gap between germline ends came to 12 bases. The CDR3 region has the DNA TGTGCCATCCGATTTACCTCAGATACGCAGTATTTT. Its translation: CAIRFTSDTQYF.

This clonotype came up many times. This sequence joins TRBV7-2 and TRBJ2-5, with D unresolved. V was trimmed by 6 bases and J by 0 bases, leaving 8 bases between them. CDR1 is SGHTA, CDR2 FQGNSA, per germline. The CDR3 is made up of 13 amino acids. CDR3 DNA: TGTGCCAGCAGTCCCCCGAACCAAGAGACCCAGTACTTC. This gives the protein CASSPPNQETQYF.

This clonotype appeared many times. The rearrangement joins TRBV19 to TRBJ2-2, with a weak D call TRBD2 (5 bases). The germline gives CDR1 LNHDA, CDR2 SQIVND (reference sequence). The V gene lost 5 bases and the J gene lost 4 bases, with 11 bases spanning the gap. The CDR3 is made up of 14 amino acids. CDR3 in amino acids: CASSLLGLTGELFF. DNA of the CDR3: TGTGCCAGTAGTTTACTAGGCCTCACCGGGGAGCTGTTTTTT. Together with reference TRBV19 and TRBJ2-2, the CDR3 gives the full variable domain: DGGITQSPKYLFRKEGQNVTLSCEQNLNHDAMYWYRQDPGQGLRLIYYSQIVNDFQKGDIAEGYSVSREKKESFPLTVTSAQKNPTAFYLCASSLLGLTGELFFGEGSRLTVL.

The table lists this clonotype with many counts. The rearrangement uses TRBV12-3 or TRBV12-4 and TRBJ2-1; 7 bases align to TRBD2. After removal of 5 bases from V and 7 bases from J, the junction contained 14 bases not matched to a gene. There are 16 residues in the CDR3. CDR3 amino acids: CASSPPLRGTRNEQFF. The CDR3 coding sequence is TGTGCCAGCAGTCCCCCCTTGCGGGGGACGAGGAATGAGCAGTTCTTC.

This chain joins TRBV7-2 and TRBJ2-1; 9 positions match TRBD2. CDR1 is SGHTA and CDR2 is FQGNSA in the germline V gene. CDR3 length: 14 amino acids. J was trimmed by 8 bases and V by 4 bases; bases with no gene match: 6. The CDR3: CASSWGGGADEQFF. CDR3 sequence (DNA): TGTGCCAGCAGCTGGGGCGGGGGGGCGGATGAGCAGTTCTTC.

The sample holds many counts of this clonotype. The chain links TRBV12-3 or TRBV12-4 to TRBJ2-1; 9 positions agree with TRBD2. The CDR3 loop spans 15 amino acids. V trimming: 6 bases; J trimming: 0 bases; junction bases outside the gene matches: 3. Here the CDR3 reads CASRLTSGSYNEQFF. The CDR3 DNA reads TGTGCCAGCAGGCTGACTAGCGGCTCCTACAATGAGCAGTTCTTC.

This clonotype has a handful of counts. The chain recombines TRBV6-5 with TRBJ2-1, with 8 bases matching TRBD1. Germline V CDR1 and CDR2: MNHEY, SVGAGI. The CDR3 is made up of 17 amino acids. With V trimmed by 0 bases and J by 2 bases, 6 bases remained unmatched. CDR3 sequence: CASSYSPQGAAYNEQFF. In DNA form, the CDR3 reads TGTGCCAGCAGTTACTCCCCTCAGGGGGCTGCCTACAATGAGCAGTTCTTC.

This clonotype was observed at least ten times. The CDR3 DNA follows: TGTGCCACCAGCAGGGGCCGGGGCGGAGGGAAAGAGACCCAGTACTTC. It is translated as CATSRGRGGGKETQYF. This chain uses TRBV15 with TRBJ2-5, with D perhaps TRBD2 (6 bases). This CDR3 is 16 amino acids long. Germline lookup yields CDR1 LNHNV and CDR2 YYDKDF (reference sequence). Trimming stripped 3 bases from V and 3 bases from J, with 17 bases between.

This clonotype showed up just a few times. The chain uses TRBV12-3 or TRBV12-4 and TRBJ2-7; 8 positions match TRBD2. The CDR3 spans 14 residues. Unmatched junction bases numbered 2, after V lost 1 base and J lost 3 bases. The CDR3 loop is CASSLGLAGYEQYF. CDR3 DNA sequence: TGTGCCAGCAGTTTAGGGCTAGCGGGCTACGAGCAGTACTTC.

The rearrangement uses TRBV12-3 or TRBV12-4 and TRBJ1-2; D unresolved. Deletions cut 3 bases from V and 3 bases from J, with 8 bases between. The CDR3 is 13 residues long. CDR3 nucleotide sequence: TGTGCCAGCAGTTTTCGTGGATACTATGGCTACACCTTC. Residues: CASSFRGYYGYTF.

There are a few counts of this clonotype. This chain uses TRBV6-5 with TRBJ1-1; unclear D gene. CDR3 length equals 14 residues. Germline V gives CDR1 MNHEY, CDR2 SVGAGI. Between the trimmed V and J ends, which lost 4 bases and 2 bases, there was a span of 11 bases. CDR3 amino acids: CASSLGRPNTEAFF. Here the CDR3 DNA reads TGTGCCAGCAGTTTAGGGCGACCTAACACTGAAGCTTTCTTT.

This clonotype was detected ten times or more. This chain connects TRBV5-6 to TRBJ2-3; TRBD1 agrees at 8 bases. The CDR3 extends over 14 amino acids. Trimming took 4 bases from V and 5 from J; bases not matched to a gene: 6. CDR1 and CDR2 (germline): SGHDT, YYEEEE. CDR3 sequence (DNA): TGTGCCAGCAGCGGCGGACAGGGCGGAGATACGCAGTATTTT. Its protein product is CASSGGQGGDTQYF.

The chain uses TRBV29-1 and TRBJ2-5; tentative D call: TRBD1 (7 bases). CDR3 size: 17 residues. V was shortened by 4 bases and J by 7 bases, with 28 bases between the two germline ends. Germline CDR1 is SQVTM and CDR2 is ANQGSEA. The CDR3 protein is CSVAGGGFTYPLGTQYF. The CDR3, as DNA: TGCAGCGTTGCCGGAGGGGGCTTTACTTACCCCTTGGGGACCCAGTACTTC.

The chain employs TRBV7-9 and TRBJ1-1, with D possibly being TRBD1 (6 bases). CDR1 SEHNR and CDR2 FQNEAQ come from the germline V gene (reference sequence). V lost 6 bases and J lost 4, with 15 bases in between. The CDR3 extends over 14 amino acids. The CDR3 DNA follows: TGTGCCAGCAGACTACAGGGAGGGGGCACTGAAGCTTTCTTT. It specifies CASRLQGGGTEAFF.

The chain joins TRBV28 to TRBJ1-2; no definite D call. Trimming stripped 1 base from V and 8 bases from J, with 14 bases between. The length of the CDR3 is 14 residues. Per the germline V gene, CDR1 is MDHEN and CDR2 is SYDVKM. The CDR3, as DNA: TGTGCCAGCAGTTTATCAGGAGCCTGGGTGGGCTACACCTTC. Amino acids: CASSLSGAWVGYTF.